The clone carrying this T cell receptor (beta chain) was picked up a small number of times. Using immunoSEQ multiplex PCR, the repertoire was profiled, and TCRdb retains in-frame clones only, with some absent. Among 55,000 to 75,000 clones listed, approximately 87% were seen once. The data stem from a study of technical replicates of blood from a handful of donors. V gave up 2 bases and J gave up 6 bases, with 13 bases separating them. This CDR3 contains 13 residues. Germline V CDR1 and CDR2: GTSNPN, SVGIG (reference sequence). The rearrangement uses TRBV30 and TRBJ1-2; D unresolved. The sequence was collected from a human donor in good health. Some clones in this sample may be carry-over from other donors' samples. Specimen: PBMCs. This CDR3 reads CAWSRNSKNGYTF. CDR3 nucleotide sequence: TGTGCCTGGAGTAGGAACAGCAAGAATGGCTACACCTTC.